A selection of T cell receptor beta chains follows, all from one sample in a study of T cells expressing NK-cell markers. Each CDR3 protein gets one entry in TCRdb, which reprocessed the 5' RACE reads and gives no DNA. Its table records 400,000 to 500,000 distinct CDR3 sequences. Source material: blood T cells: a sorted CD56 or NKG2C T cell subset, CD4+ or CD8+ T cells, or bulk PBMC T cells (not recorded which). The source is a woman between 18 and 70 years old in good health. Each CDR3 is given with its conserved first and last residue. Each record gives: V gene, CDR3 length, J gene, CDR3 protein.

V: TRBV7-8; length: 14; J: TRBJ1-1; CDR3: CASSFLRGNTEAFF
V: TRBV20-1; length: 15; J: TRBJ2-1; CDR3: CSASPAGRSYNEQFF
V: TRBV4-1; length: 16; J: TRBJ1-5; CDR3: CASSPTSSYSNQPQHF
V: TRBV7-3; length: 14; J: TRBJ2-3; CDR3: CASSRGSGADTQYF
V: TRBV18; length: 12; J: TRBJ2-7; CDR3: CASSPPGREQYF
V: TRBV15; length: 15; J: TRBJ2-5; CDR3: CATSRDQGSRETQYF
V: TRBV7-9; length: 17; J: TRBJ2-1; CDR3: CASSFPWTSGPADEQFF
V: TRBV20-1; length: 14; J: TRBJ1-5; CDR3: CSATTRALNQPQHF
V: TRBV6-1; length: 14; J: TRBJ1-5; CDR3: CASVHGGAGQPQHF
V: TRBV20-1; length: 13; J: TRBJ1-6; CDR3: CSPGGSYNSPLHF
V: TRBV7-6; length: 16; J: TRBJ2-1; CDR3: CASSPTGRVADNEQFF
V: TRBV12-3/TRBV12-4; length: 14; J: TRBJ2-1; CDR3: CASIGLSSYNEQFF
V: TRBV19; length: 15; J: TRBJ2-2; CDR3: CASTPGVLDTGELFF
V: TRBV28; length: 15; J: TRBJ1-5; CDR3: CASSFEGAGGQPQHF
V: TRBV5-1; length: 12; J: TRBJ2-1; CDR3: CASSFTAHEQFF
V: TRBV28; length: 13; J: TRBJ2-1; CDR3: CASSLTSPHEQFF